These 30 T cell receptor beta chains were sequenced from one sample in a study of identifying expanded T cells in peripheral blood. The assay was immunoSEQ multiplex PCR, and TCRdb's table has in-frame clones only and misses some. The table shows 90,000 or so clones, with about 88% occurring only once. Sequences were obtained from blood. These receptors all stem from a person aged 18-69 years in good health.

The chain uses TRBV7-2 and TRBJ2-2; D may be TRBD1 (6 bases). The V end was cut by 3 bases, the J end by 0 bases, with 17 bases between. The germline V gene has CDR1 SGHTA and CDR2 FQGNSA. This CDR3 comprises 18 residues. Here the CDR3 DNA reads TGTGCCAGCAGCTTTGTAGGGGGAAGGCTCTCGAACACCGGGGAGCTGTTTTTT. Protein product: CASSFVGGRLSNTGELFF.

The CDR3 sequence: CASRSGGALDTQYF. CDR3 nucleotide sequence: TGTGCCAGCAGGTCCGGGGGGGCCCTGGATACGCAGTATTTT. The V call is TRBV5-4, the J call TRBJ2-3; 8 nucleotides agree with TRBD2. The CDR3 runs to 14 residues. Germline V CDR1 and CDR2: SGHNT, YYREEE (reference sequence). Trimming at V came to 5 bases and at J to 6 bases, leaving 8 bases not matched to a gene.

This chain uses TRBV19 with TRBJ2-5, with D maybe TRBD2 (6 bases). The CDR3 has 13 amino acids. Germline V lookup: CDR1 LNHDA, CDR2 SQIVND (reference sequence). The germline V and J ends were trimmed by 3 bases and 7 bases, with 12 bases remaining between them. For the CDR3, the DNA is TGTGCCAGTAGTATCGGGAGAGCGGGGACCCAGTACTTC. Protein: CASSIGRAGTQYF.

The chain couples TRBV19 to TRBJ2-1; perhaps TRBD1 as D (5 bases). V lost 5 bases and J 10 bases, leaving 36 bases between the germline ends. Germline-derived CDR1 and CDR2 are LNHDA and SQIVND (reference sequence). This CDR3 region has 20 residues. The CDR3 nucleotides read TGTGCCAGTAGTGCGGCAGGGCCCACCTTTAGTCTTGTGGGGAAACTCGAGCAGTTCTTC. This translates into CASSAAGPTFSLVGKLEQFF.

The genes are TRBV18 and TRBJ1-2; possibly TRBD1 for D (6 bases). Trimming shortened V by 0 bases and J by 3 bases, and 11 bases separated the two germline ends. Germline V CDR1 and CDR2: KGHSH, LQKENI. This CDR3 contains 15 residues. In DNA, the CDR3 is TGTGCCAGCTCACCACCGACAGGATTAGACTATGGCTACACCTTC. This translates into CASSPPTGLDYGYTF. The full variable domain, rest sourced from reference TRBV18 and TRBJ1-2, is NAGVMQNPRHLVRRRGQEARLRCSPMKGHSHVYWYRQLPEEGLKFMVYLQKENIIDESGMPKERFSAEFPKEGPSILRIQQVVRGDSAAYFCASSPPTGLDYGYTFGSGTRLTVV.

The gene calls are TRBV5-1 and TRBJ2-3; D not resolved. The CDR3 is made up of 13 amino acids. CDR1 is SGHRS, CDR2 YFSETQ, per germline. V lost 4 bases to trimming and J lost 6 bases, with 12 bases between them. CDR3 sequence (DNA): TGCGCCAGCAGCCAGGAGCAGGTGGATACGCAGTATTTT. It translates to CASSQEQVDTQYF.

The CDR3 DNA sequence: TGTGCCAGCAGCAAAGGCCCGTCTGGGGCCAACGTCCTGACTTTC. It specifies CASSKGPSGANVLTF. The chain employs TRBV7-6 and TRBJ2-6, with unresolved D. The V end lost 5 bases, the J end lost 1 base, and 9 bases lay between the germline ends. Germline V gives CDR1 SGHVS, CDR2 FNYEAQ. This CDR3 has 15 amino acids.

The chain couples TRBV28 to TRBJ1-5; possible D gene TRBD1, 5 bases. The CDR3 is 15 amino acids. The germline CDR1 and CDR2 sequences are MDHEN and SYDVKM. Trimming cost V 3 bases and J 4 bases, with 13 bases left between them. DNA for the CDR3: TGTGCCAGCAGTTTTGACAGCCAAACTAATCAGCCCCAGCATTTT. Protein product: CASSFDSQTNQPQHF.

This rearrangement joins TRBV18 to TRBJ1-6, with D possibly matching TRBD1 (6 bases). This CDR3 spans 13 amino acids. V dropped 6 bases and J dropped 9 bases, with 12 bases sitting between them. Looked up from germline, CDR1 is KGHSH and CDR2 is LQKENI. CDR3 region: CASSPDSFSPLHF. CDR3 nucleotide sequence: TGTGCCAGCTCGCCGGACAGTTTTTCACCCCTCCACTTT.

As to this clone: A much larger clone is a single base away; this may be a read error. The chain is built from TRBV19 and TRBJ2-6; a weak D match, TRBD1 (5 bases). Germline V gene data show CDR1 as LNHDA and CDR2 as SQIVND (reference sequence). The CDR3 spans 15 residues. Trimming left V 5 bases short and J 0 bases short, with 8 bases between. The DNA for the CDR3 is TGTGCCAGTAGTGAAGGGGACTCTGGGGCCAACGTCCTGACTTTC. Encoded protein: CASSEGDSGANVLTF.

This clone was recorded a few times. The V gene is TRBV19, the J gene TRBJ1-6; a possible D gene is TRBD1 (6 bases). The V and J ends lost 5 bases and 7 bases respectively, with 12 bases between them. This CDR3 spans 14 amino acids. Germline V gene sequence: CDR1 LNHDA, CDR2 SQIVND (reference sequence). DNA for the CDR3: TGTGCCAGTAGTGGGGGGCTCTACAATTCACCCCTCCACTTT. Translated, it gives CASSGGLYNSPLHF.

The genes are TRBV29-1 and TRBJ2-7, with D maybe TRBD2 (7 bases). This CDR3 region has 13 residues. Trimming took off 7 bases at V and 0 bases at J, with 13 bases between the two ends. CDR1 SQVTM and CDR2 ANQGSEA come from the germline V gene. The CDR3 sequence: CSAAGGHSYEQYF. CDR3 in DNA: TGCAGCGCGGCCGGGGGGCACTCCTACGAGCAGTACTTC.

The genes are TRBV4-3 and TRBJ2-7; 10 bases line up with TRBD2. CDR1 LGHNA and CDR2 YSLEER come from the germline V gene. V lost 4 bases to trimming and J lost 1 base; unmatched junction nucleotides: 4. This CDR3 has 15 amino acids. For the CDR3, the DNA is TGCGCCAGCAGCCCGGGACTAGCGCCTTCCTACGAGCAGTACTTC. Protein product: CASSPGLAPSYEQYF.

The genes are TRBV30 and TRBJ2-7; D ambiguous. Deletions cut 4 bases from V and 0 bases from J, with 10 bases between. From germline, CDR1 is GTSNPN and CDR2 SVGIG (reference sequence). CDR3 length equals 13 residues. The CDR3 protein is CAWKPKNSYEQYF. CDR3 nucleotides: TGTGCCTGGAAACCGAAGAACTCCTACGAGCAGTACTTC.

This chain links TRBV7-2 with TRBJ2-2; possibly TRBD1 or TRBD2 for D (5 bases each). The CDR3 spans 14 residues. Trimming stripped 5 bases from V and 4 bases from J, with 11 bases between. Germline V gene sequence: CDR1 SGHTA, CDR2 FQGNSA. This CDR3 is CASSRMGTTGELFF. As DNA, the CDR3 is TGTGCCAGCAGCCGGATGGGGACCACCGGGGAGCTGTTTTTT.

The V and J genes are TRBV5-1 and TRBJ2-7; maybe TRBD2 (5 bases). Germline assignment: CDR1 SGHRS and CDR2 YFSETQ. V was trimmed by 7 bases and J by 3 bases, leaving 11 bases between them. CDR3 length: 12 amino acids. CDR3: CASLGNGYEQYF. For the CDR3, the DNA is TGCGCCAGCCTCGGGAACGGCTACGAGCAGTACTTC.

The chain joins TRBV4-1 to TRBJ1-1, with D hard to call. With 1 base removed from V and 7 bases from J, the gap between germline ends came to 10 bases. The CDR3 length is 13 residues. Germline CDR1 MGHRA, CDR2 YSYEKL. This CDR3 reads CASSQGLSVEAFF. CDR3 coding DNA: TGCGCCAGCAGCCAAGGACTCTCGGTTGAAGCTTTCTTT.

The rearrangement joins TRBV18 to TRBJ1-2, with D unclear. Between the trimmed V and J ends, which lost 2 bases and 6 bases, there was a span of 13 bases. Germline-derived CDR1 and CDR2 are KGHSH and LQKENI. This CDR3 has 14 amino acids. The CDR3 loop reads CASSPALAGDGYTF. The CDR3 nucleotides read TGTGCCAGCTCACCAGCTTTGGCGGGTGATGGCTACACCTTC.

This chain connects TRBV7-6 to TRBJ2-1, with a tentative D call TRBD1 (7 bases). CDR3 length: 15 residues. Deletions cut 5 bases from V and 9 bases from J, with 20 bases between. CDR1 SGHVS and CDR2 FNYEAQ come from the germline V gene. CDR3 residues: CASSPTGYGGSEQFF. The CDR3 coding sequence is TGTGCCAGCAGCCCGACAGGGTACGGGGGCAGTGAGCAGTTCTTC.

CDR3 residues: CASSQDFRREAFF. In DNA form, the CDR3 reads TGCGCCAGCAGCCAAGATTTCAGGCGGGAAGCTTTCTTT. This chain joins TRBV4-3 and TRBJ1-1; D uncertain. Germline lookup yields CDR1 LGHNA and CDR2 YSLEER. The V end lost 0 bases, the J end lost 8 bases, and 10 bases lay between the germline ends. The CDR3 consists of 13 residues.

The chain recombines TRBV6-6 with TRBJ1-1; D perhaps matches TRBD1 (5 bases). Germline values: CDR1 MNHNY, CDR2 SVGAGI (reference sequence). The V gene lost 5 bases and the J gene lost 0 bases, with 10 bases spanning the gap. The CDR3 runs 14 residues. CDR3 sequence: CASSPGVMNTEAFF. For the CDR3, the DNA is TGTGCCAGCAGTCCGGGGGTAATGAACACTGAAGCTTTCTTT.

The V and J genes are TRBV25-1 and TRBJ1-6, with D perhaps matching TRBD1 (6 bases). The V gene lost 7 bases and the J gene lost 6 bases, with 16 bases spanning the gap. Germline CDR1 reads MGHDK; CDR2 reads SYGVNS. CDR3 length: 15 amino acids. The CDR3, as DNA: TGTGCCAGCACCTCGAGACAGGCCGCTAATTCACCCCTCCACTTT. It specifies CASTSRQAANSPLHF.

The CDR3 reads CASSIGGGGTDTQYF. In DNA, the CDR3 is TGTGCCAGTAGTATAGGCGGGGGGGGTACAGATACGCAGTATTTT. This chain uses TRBV19 with TRBJ2-3; 9 nucleotides agree with TRBD2. The CDR3 length is 15 residues. V was pared by 1 base and J by 3 bases, with 2 bases of the junction left unmatched. In germline, CDR1 is LNHDA, CDR2 SQIVND (reference sequence).

The gene calls are TRBV2 and TRBJ1-1, with D unresolved. Looked up from germline, CDR1 is SNHLY and CDR2 is FYNNEI. This CDR3 comprises 11 residues. Trimming removed 1 base at V and 13 bases at J, with 10 bases between. CDR3 DNA: TGTGCCAGCAGTGAAGGGACCAGCGGTTTCTTT. It codes for CASSEGTSGFF.

The V and J genes are TRBV18 and TRBJ1-4, with D hard to call. Germline V gives CDR1 KGHSH, CDR2 LQKENI. The CDR3 is 16 residues long. V shed 2 bases and J shed 2 bases, with 12 bases lying between them. CDR3 protein: CASSPFSPDTNEKLFF. The CDR3 nucleotides read TGTGCCAGCTCACCATTTTCACCTGATACTAATGAAAAACTGTTTTTT.

This sequence joins TRBV5-8 and TRBJ2-7, with 8 bases aligning to TRBD2. The CDR3 extends over 17 amino acids. V was pared by 0 bases and J by 3 bases, with 11 bases of the junction left unmatched. Germline values: CDR1 SGHTS, CDR2 YDEGEE. The CDR3 spells CASSLVNLRGDDYEQYF. DNA for the CDR3: TGTGCCAGCAGCTTGGTTAACCTGCGGGGGGACGACTACGAGCAGTACTTC.

The genes are TRBV9 and TRBJ1-5; D gene unclear. The CDR3 is 8 residues long. Germline V gene data show CDR1 as SGDLS and CDR2 as YYNGEE. As DNA, the CDR3 is TGTCCAAATCAGCCCCAGCATTTT. It translates to CPNQPQHF.

The V gene is TRBV5-1, the J gene TRBJ1-5; D unresolved. The germline gives CDR1 SGHRS, CDR2 YFSETQ. The CDR3 is 13 residues long. The V gene lost 0 bases and the J gene lost 3 bases, with 4 bases spanning the gap. The CDR3 DNA follows: TGCGCCAGCAGCTTGGGACCCAATCAGCCCCAGCATTTT. It encodes CASSLGPNQPQHF.

This clone came up once. V gene TRBV28 combines with J gene TRBJ2-7; D perhaps matches TRBD2 (5 bases). The length of the CDR3 is 12 residues. The ends were cut back, 3 bases at V and 4 bases at J, with 7 bases in the middle. Germline-derived CDR1 and CDR2 are MDHEN and SYDVKM. This chain's CDR3 is CASSFPGYEQYF. The CDR3, as DNA: TGTGCCAGCAGTTTTCCGGGATACGAGCAGTACTTC.

This chain links TRBV5-6 with TRBJ2-1; 7 nucleotides agree with TRBD1. This CDR3 is built from 13 residues. Looked up from germline, CDR1 is SGHDT and CDR2 is YYEEEE. V was clipped by 3 bases and J by 5 bases; unmatched bases: 2. The CDR3 nucleotides read TGTGCCAGCAGCTGGGGACAGAACAATGAGCAGTTCTTC. This translates into CASSWGQNNEQFF.